This T cell receptor (beta chain) is drawn from a study of blood T cells in healthy people across ages. Study results and limitations: Expanded clonotype shifts may have been confounded, as the donors had an unknown CMV status.

This clonotype has more than one count but fewer than ten. The antigen is unknown. The CDR3 loop spans 15 amino acids. The second PCR ran roughly 6 to 11 cycles with a sample-barcoded 5' primer and J-beta primers. TCRdb analysed the 5' RACE reads with MiXCR anew, one entry per CDR3 protein. The top ten hold 20% to 25% of the sample, which has fewer than 2,000,000 distinct CDR3 sequences, more than 35% seen once. The sample comprised blood. The J gene is TRBJ2-4, the V gene TRBV5-7; D ambiguous. The end of the DNA fits TRBJ2-7 better, so the J call may be wrong. TRBV5-7 is an ORF, and what it does is uncertain. The origin of this receptor is a human donor in good health. The DNA of the CDR3 is TGTGCCAGCAGCTTGGGCCCTCGGGTACACTACGAGCAGTACTTC. It specifies CASSLGPRVHYEQYF.